This TCR beta chain was observed in a study of cytomegalovirus exposure and HLA in healthy donors. Study-level findings and limits: In vitro, three CMV-associated chains proved specific for CMV antigens. While the bulk of TCR sequences proved rare, some public TCRs turned up in many donors. The classifier reportedly diagnosed cytomegalovirus status with high sensitivity and specificity.

Libraries were prepared by immunoSEQ multiplex PCR; TCRdb keeps only in-frame clonotypes and omits some of them. The table lists fewer than 120,000 clones, roughly nine tenths of them singletons. The study drew the donors from its approximately 120-subject validation cohort, separate from the roughly 670-subject first cohort. About this clone itself: Its antigen is not identified.

Sequencing was carried out using PBMCs. The TCR comes from a young woman in good health and CMV-seronegative.

The CDR3, as DNA: TGCGCCAGCAGCCAAGATCGGGGTTCAGGGGACAACTCTCACTATGGCTACACCTTC. Its translation is CASSQDRGSGDNSHYGYTF. The chain combines TRBV4-3 with TRBJ1-2; D is possibly TRBD1 (6 bases). V dropped 0 bases and J dropped 3 bases, with 23 bases sitting between them. Looked up from germline, CDR1 is LGHNA and CDR2 is YSLEER. The CDR3 has 19 residues.